The 14 T cell receptor beta chains below were found in one sample sequenced in a study of a mutant IDH1 vaccine in newly diagnosed glioma. Stated time point: week 23, last vaccination. The investigators gave 300 ug of mutant IDH1 20-mer peptide in each vaccine dose, together with topical imiquimod. No antigen has been identified for these receptors. Using immunoSEQ multiplex PCR, the repertoire was profiled, and TCRdb retains in-frame clones only, with some absent. The table shows approximately 60,000 clones, with approximately 78% occurring only once. Here the sequenced sample was PBMCs, taken from a glioma patient whose treatment included an IDH1 peptide vaccine. The receptors derive from a woman between 35 and 50 years old with glioma. Some clones in this sample may be carry-over from other donors' samples.

The chain links TRBV7-9 to TRBJ2-2; 13 positions agree with TRBD2. The junction had 2 bases not matched to a gene; V was cut back by 5 bases and J by 5 bases. This CDR3 is 15 amino acids long. In germline, CDR1 is SEHNR, CDR2 FQNEAQ (reference sequence). The chain's CDR3 is CASSPGLAGTGELFF. Written as DNA, the CDR3 is TGTGCCAGCAGCCCGGGACTAGCGGGGACCGGGGAGCTGTTTTTT.

The chain uses TRBV13 and TRBJ1-2; possible D gene TRBD1, 6 bases. V lost 0 bases and J lost 8, with 19 bases in between. The CDR3 contains 16 residues. Looked up from germline, CDR1 is PRHDT and CDR2 is FYEKMQ (reference sequence). CDR3 amino acids: CASSLGGTGLAEGYTF. Here the CDR3 DNA reads TGTGCCAGCAGCTTAGGGGGTACAGGGCTCGCGGAGGGCTACACCTTC.

The V gene is TRBV7-9, the J gene TRBJ2-2; 9 positions match TRBD1. CDR3 size: 15 residues. The J segment lost 10 bases and the V segment lost 4 bases, leaving 10 bases of the junction unmatched. Germline assignment: CDR1 SEHNR and CDR2 FQNEAQ (reference sequence). The CDR3 sequence: CASSWPGQGIVELFF. The CDR3 DNA reads TGTGCCAGCAGCTGGCCGGGACAGGGAATTGTGGAGCTGTTTTTT.

The V call is TRBV9, the J call TRBJ2-3, with D uncertain. Trimming removed 1 base at V and 3 bases at J, with 6 bases between. CDR3 length: 13 amino acids. Germline V gene data show CDR1 as SGDLS and CDR2 as YYNGEE. The CDR3 sequence is CASSVRWTDTQYF. The CDR3 DNA reads TGTGCCAGCAGCGTAAGGTGGACAGATACGCAGTATTTT.

This clone has more than one count but fewer than ten. This sequence joins TRBV2 and TRBJ1-2, with 12 bases matching TRBD1. The CDR3 sequence is 16 residues long. Trimming at V came to 9 bases and at J to 2 bases, leaving 10 bases not matched to a gene. Germline V CDR1 and CDR2: SNHLY, FYNNEI. The CDR3 here is CARGQGALRTNYGYTF. Here the CDR3 DNA reads TGTGCCAGGGGACAGGGGGCCCTACGCACCAACTATGGCTACACCTTC.

This chain links TRBV7-2 with TRBJ1-2; 7 nucleotides agree with TRBD1. After removal of 6 bases from V and 4 bases from J, the junction contained 11 bases not matched to a gene. The CDR3 consists of 15 residues. The germline V gene has CDR1 SGHTA and CDR2 FQGNSA. For the CDR3, the DNA is TGTGCCAGCAGTCTCAGCGGGACAGAGATCTATGGCTACACCTTC. This translates into CASSLSGTEIYGYTF.

The V gene is TRBV27, the J gene TRBJ2-3; 10 bases map to TRBD2. Trimming cost V 2 bases and J 2 bases; bases outside gene matches: 4. This CDR3 region has 16 residues. Germline assignment: CDR1 MNHEY and CDR2 SMNVEV (reference sequence). CDR3 nucleotide sequence: TGTGCCAGCAGTTTACTAGCGGGGGCGCACACAGATACGCAGTATTTT. It encodes CASSLLAGAHTDTQYF.

This chain links TRBV7-8 with TRBJ1-4; the D gene is possibly TRBD1 (5 bases). Trimming removed 1 base at V and 8 bases at J, with 23 bases between. The CDR3 sequence is 18 residues long. Germline CDR1 SGHVS, CDR2 FQNEAQ. The CDR3 bases are TGTGCCAGCAGCTTAGGAGTCACTCTTGGGGGGGTTGTCGAAAAACTGTTTTTT. Translation gives CASSLGVTLGGVVEKLFF. The full variable domain, its missing parts supplied by reference TRBV7-8 and TRBJ1-4, is GAGVSQSPRYKVAKRGQDVALRCDPISGHVSLFWYQQALGQGPEFLTYFQNEAQLDKSGLPSDRFFAERPEGSVSTLKIQRTQQEDSAVYLCASSLGVTLGGVVEKLFFGSGTQLSVL.

The chain recombines TRBV2 with TRBJ2-5; D not resolved. Germline V gene data show CDR1 as SNHLY and CDR2 as FYNNEI. The CDR3 has 11 residues. Trimming left V 7 bases short and J 5 bases short, with 8 bases between. In nucleotides, the CDR3 is TGTGCCAGCAATCCGGCGGAGACCCAGTACTTC. Its protein is CASNPAETQYF.

The J gene is TRBJ1-3, the V gene TRBV6-1; 7 nucleotides agree with TRBD1. After removal of 6 bases from V and 7 bases from J, the junction contained 9 bases not matched to a gene. The CDR3 has 14 amino acids. Germline CDR1 reads MNHNS; CDR2 reads SASEGT. CDR3 region: CASRMTGMGNTIYF. The CDR3 region has the DNA TGTGCCAGCAGGATGACAGGGATGGGGAACACCATATATTTT.

The gene calls are TRBV18 and TRBJ2-7; 10 positions match TRBD2. The CDR3 has 18 amino acids. After removal of 2 bases from V and 0 bases from J, the junction contained 10 bases not matched to a gene. Germline V gene lookup returns CDR1 KGHSH and CDR2 LQKENI. CDR3 nucleotide sequence: TGTGCCAGCTCACCATCGAGGACTAGCGGTCCTAGCTCCTACGAGCAGTACTTC. Protein product: CASSPSRTSGPSSYEQYF.

V and J are TRBV7-9 and TRBJ1-4; D gene unclear. The CDR3 has 14 amino acids. Germline V gene lookup returns CDR1 SEHNR and CDR2 FQNEAQ (reference sequence). Deletions cut 3 bases from V and 4 bases from J, with 9 bases between. DNA of the CDR3: TGTGCCAGCAGCTTGATTCCGGGTAATGAAAAACTGTTTTTT. It codes for CASSLIPGNEKLFF.

The chain links TRBV5-1 to TRBJ1-4; no clear D gene. Germline-derived CDR1 and CDR2 are SGHRS and YFSETQ. Trimming took 0 bases from V and 5 from J, leaving 5 bases between them. There are 13 residues in the CDR3. DNA of the CDR3: TGCGCCAGCAGCTTGGCGGGGAATGAAAAACTGTTTTTT. The encoded protein is CASSLAGNEKLFF. Together with reference TRBV5-1 and TRBJ1-4, the CDR3 gives the full variable domain: KAGVTQTPRYLIKTRGQQVTLSCSPISGHRSVSWYQQTPGQGLQFLFEYFSETQRNKGNFPGRFSGRQFSNSRSEMNVSTLELGDSALYLCASSLAGNEKLFFGSGTQLSVL.

CDR3: CASGPDRDQPQHF. DNA of the CDR3: TGCGCCAGCGGTCCTGACAGGGATCAGCCCCAGCATTTT. This chain uses TRBV4-1 with TRBJ1-5; 7 bases align to TRBD1. J gave up 5 bases and V 8 bases, and 6 bases lay outside the gene matches. Germline V gene data show CDR1 as MGHRA and CDR2 as YSYEKL. This CDR3 is built from 13 residues.